This TCR beta chain derives from a study of cytomegalovirus exposure and HLA in healthy donors. This clone was observed a few times. Its target is unknown. Broader study findings: A prior analysis recorded that most TCR beta V segments were productive about 87% or about 30% of the time.

The PCR ran on 60 Vbeta and 13 Jbeta primers. Original data processing: There were around 80 million unique TCR beta chains by a later count, and around 10 million of them were shared. Only in-frame clones appear in the TCRdb table, and some are missing; sequencing was by immunoSEQ multiplex PCR. That table is the source of V, J and clone size, and D and trimming were worked out from the DNA. This sample has some 120,000 clones, with 60% to 80% found just once. The receptor was isolated from a man under 40 in good health and CMV-seronegative. Sample: PBMCs.

CDR3 coding DNA: TGCGCCAGCGGCGAACCGGGTCAGGGGAACACTGAAGCTTTCTTT. This gives the protein CASGEPGQGNTEAFF. The chain employs TRBV5-1 and TRBJ1-1; the D gene is possibly TRBD1 (5 bases). The CDR3 has 15 residues. The germline V gene has CDR1 SGHRS and CDR2 YFSETQ. The V end lost 7 bases, the J end lost 1 base, and 17 bases lay between the germline ends.